Listed below are T cell receptor beta chains from one sample, sequenced in a study of shared clonotypes between healthy human individuals. The assay was immunoSEQ multiplex PCR, and TCRdb's table has in-frame clones only and misses some. The table includes about 100,000 clones, less than 75% detected once. Sequenced sample: memory CD8+ T cells sorted from blood. The receptors were gathered from a woman aged 25 to 39 in good health. Both conserved end residues are part of each CDR3. A D gene is named only where the DNA matches it firmly. Clone size is stated in some rows and not others, as once, few, many or a class when expanded.

d_gene | abundance | j_gene | v_gene | CDR3nt | CDR3aa
- | few | TRBJ2-3 | TRBV6-5 | TGTGCCAGCAGTTCCGGGACGTCCACAGATACGCAGTATTTT | CASSSGTSTDTQYF
- | - | TRBJ1-1 | TRBV5-6 | TGTGCCAGCAGCTTAGGAGGGGATGACACTGAAGCTTTCTTT | CASSLGGDDTEAFF
- | many | TRBJ2-3 | TRBV6-6 | TGTGCCAGCAGCCCCCACATGAGGGGAAGCACAGATACGCAGTATTTT | CASSPHMRGSTDTQYF
- | - | TRBJ2-4 | TRBV11-2 | TGTGCCAGCAGCCCGGAACTCCCTCGGGGAAACATTCAGTACTTC | CASSPELPRGNIQYF
- | once | TRBJ2-7 | TRBV5-6 | TGTGCCAGCAGCTTGGGGGGAACGTCCTACGAGCAGTACTTC | CASSLGGTSYEQYF
- | - | TRBJ1-4 | TRBV9 | TGTGCCAGCAGCACGGGGCAGGCGGGTGAAAAACTGTTTTTT | CASSTGQAGEKLFF
- | - | TRBJ2-2 | TRBV5-1 | TGCGCCAGCAGCCCGCGGGGAGGACCCCCGAACACCGGGGAGCTGTTTTTT | CASSPRGGPPNTGELFF
TRBD2 | - | TRBJ2-2 | TRBV25-1 | TGTGCCAGCCATCCCGGGACTAGCGGGAGTCACACCGGGGAGCTGTTTTTT | CASHPGTSGSHTGELFF
- | - | TRBJ1-5 | TRBV7-2 | TGTGCCAGCAGCCCTAGCCCCCTAAGCAATCAGCCCCAGCATTTT | CASSPSPLSNQPQHF
- | - | TRBJ2-7 | TRBV30 | TGTGCCTGGCTGGGTCCCGGGATCTACGAGCAGTACTTC | CAWLGPGIYEQYF
TRBD1 | - | TRBJ2-2 | TRBV19 | TGTGCCAGCCGAAACAGGGGGCAGAACACCGGGGAGCTGTTTTTT | CASRNRGQNTGELFF
- | few | TRBJ2-7 | TRBV5-1 | TGCGCCAGCAGCTTGAATCGGGCCTTGGAGCAGTACTTC | CASSLNRALEQYF
TRBD2 | few | TRBJ2-5 | TRBV6-5 | TGTGCCAGCAGTCCCGGGACTAGCGGCCAAGAGACCCAGTACTTC | CASSPGTSGQETQYF
TRBD1 | - | TRBJ1-5 | TRBV2 | TGTGCCAGCAGTCCCTACCGACAGGGATGGGGCAATCAGCCCCAGCATTTT | CASSPYRQGWGNQPQHF
- | - | TRBJ1-1 | TRBV2 | TGTGCCAGCAAGCGCCAGATAGAAGGTGAAGCTTTCTTT | CASKRQIEGEAFF
- | few | TRBJ2-1 | TRBV9 | TGTGCCAGCAGGAGGGACCTTGCCTACAATGAGCAGTTCTTC | CASRRDLAYNEQFF
- | - | TRBJ2-2 | TRBV4-2 | TGTGCCAGCAGCCTATCCGGGACTTTCCTTTATGGGGGCGGGGAGCTGTTTTTT | CASSLSGTFLYGGGELFF
- | - | TRBJ2-1 | TRBV5-1 | TGCGCCAGCAGCTTGTATGTCGGACGGAACAATGAGCAGTTCTTC | CASSLYVGRNNEQFF
- | - | TRBJ2-5 | TRBV9 | TGTGCCAGCAGCGTAAACTGGGCGTCTAGGTCCCAGTACTTC | CASSVNWASRSQYF
- | - | TRBJ1-2 | TRBV6-5 | TGTGCCAGCAGTTACTCGGTGGGAGCACAAAACTATGGCTACACCTTC | CASSYSVGAQNYGYTF
- | - | TRBJ2-3 | TRBV15 | TGTGCCACCAGCAGGGCCGGGACTAGCACAGATACGCAGTATTTT | CATSRAGTSTDTQYF
TRBD1 | once | TRBJ1-2 | TRBV5-4 | TGTGCCAGCAGCTTGGACAGGGGGTCATATGGCTACACCTTC | CASSLDRGSYGYTF
- | - | TRBJ1-1 | TRBV2 | TGTGCCAGCAGTGAACGCGATGAGAACACTGAAGCTTTCTTT | CASSERDENTEAFF
- | - | TRBJ2-7 | TRBV7-8 | TGTGCCAGCAGCCAAACGAGCGCGACAGGTTCCTACGAGCAGTACTTC | CASSQTSATGSYEQYF
TRBD2 | few | TRBJ2-5 | TRBV6-4 | TGTGCCAGCAGTCGACTAGCGGGAAGCCAAGAGACCCAGTACTTC | CASSRLAGSQETQYF
- | - | TRBJ2-5 | TRBV19 | TGTGCCAGTAGTTTGTCCGGGGGCTTAGGGGAGACCCAGTACTTC | CASSLSGGLGETQYF
- | - | TRBJ2-2 | TRBV6-1 | TGTGCCAGCAGCCAGAGTCGGAACACCGGGGAGCTGTTTTTT | CASSQSRNTGELFF
TRBD2 | few | TRBJ2-7 | TRBV7-3 | TGTGCCAGCAGCATGACTAGCGGAGGGTCCTACGAGCAGTACTTC | CASSMTSGGSYEQYF
- | many | TRBJ2-6 | TRBV21-1 | TGTGCCAGCAGCACGACCGACAGTTACCAACCTAACTCTGGGGCCAACGTCCTGACTTTC | CASSTTDSYQPNSGANVLTF
TRBD1 | - | TRBJ2-1 | TRBV5-4 | TGTGCCAGCAGCCCCGGGACAGGGAAATATAATGAGCAGTTCTTC | CASSPGTGKYNEQFF
TRBD1 | - | TRBJ1-2 | TRBV27 | TGTGCCAGCAGTTTATCGGGACAGGGAGCTAACTATGGCTACACCTTC | CASSLSGQGANYGYTF
TRBD2 | - | TRBJ2-1 | TRBV15 | TGTGCCACCAGCAGAGATCGCGGGAGCGGTGGCAATGAGCAGTTCTTC | CATSRDRGSGGNEQFF
- | - | TRBJ2-7 | TRBV9 | TGTGCCAGCAGCGTAGCTCCAGATCCCTACGAGCAGTACTTC | CASSVAPDPYEQYF
- | few | TRBJ2-1 | TRBV4-1 | TGCGCCAGCAGCCAAGGGCGCGGAAAGTTTAACGATGAGCAGTTCTTC | CASSQGRGKFNDEQFF
- | - | TRBJ1-5 | TRBV6-5 | TGTGCCAGCAGTGGGGGGTATAGCAATCAGCCCCAGCATTTT | CASSGGYSNQPQHF
- | - | TRBJ1-1 | TRBV27 | TGTGCCAGCAGTTTATGGCCCCCCAACAGTGAACCACACTGGGTTGCTTTCTTT | CASSLWPPNSEPHWVAFF
TRBD2 | - | TRBJ2-7 | TRBV19 | TGTGCCAGCTCGCCCGGACTAGCTCAGGGCGAGCAGTACTTC | CASSPGLAQGEQYF
- | - | TRBJ2-1 | TRBV7-2 | TGTGCCAGCAGTTTTAATGTTTTGACAGCTAATGAGCAGTTCTTC | CASSFNVLTANEQFF
TRBD2 | - | TRBJ2-1 | TRBV19 | TGTGCCAGTAGTGATCTAGCGGGAGTAGGCAATGAGCAGTTCTTC | CASSDLAGVGNEQFF
TRBD1 | - | TRBJ2-7 | TRBV6-1 | TGTGCCAGCTGCATAGACCCGGGACAGAACTACGAGCAGTACTTC | CASCIDPGQNYEQYF
- | - | TRBJ2-3 | TRBV11-2 | TGTGCCAGCCTAAGGTCAGGGACAGATACGCAGTATTTT | CASLRSGTDTQYF
- | - | TRBJ1-5 | TRBV28 | TGTGCCAGCAGCTGGAACTTGGAGTGGGGGGAGCCCCAGCATTTT | CASSWNLEWGEPQHF
TRBD1 | many | TRBJ1-1 | TRBV6-1 | TGTGCCAGCAGCCTACAGGGGGAAGGGGTAGCTTTCTTT | CASSLQGEGVAFF
- | once | TRBJ2-1 | TRBV19 | TGTGCCAGTAGTATATATAGCGGCAATGAGCAGTTCTTC | CASSIYSGNEQFF
- | few | TRBJ2-6 | TRBV6-6 | TGTGCCAGCGAGTTGAGGAGGACTGGGGCCAACGTCCTGACTTTC | CASELRRTGANVLTF
TRBD2 | - | TRBJ2-3 | TRBV25-1 | TGTGCCAGCAGTGATCCAGCGGGAGGCGCTAGCACAGATACGCAGTATTTT | CASSDPAGGASTDTQYF
TRBD1 | - | TRBJ2-1 | TRBV7-2 | TGTGCCAGCAGCTTATCGGCAGGGGGCTACAATGAGCAGTTCTTC | CASSLSAGGYNEQFF
TRBD2 | - | TRBJ2-7 | TRBV15 | TGTGCCACCAGCAGAGGGGGACTAGCGGGAGTTTACGAGCAGTACTTC | CATSRGGLAGVYEQYF
- | once | TRBJ2-3 | TRBV7-9 | TGTGCCAGCAGCCACGTCGAGGGAGGACCGCAGTATTTT | CASSHVEGGPQYF
- | - | TRBJ2-7 | TRBV30 | TGTGCCTGGAGTGGGCTCCCCTCGCGGCCCAGGAGGGAGCAGTACTTC | CAWSGLPSRPRREQYF
TRBD2 | - | TRBJ2-7 | TRBV9 | TGTGCCAGCAGCGTTGGGGGGGAGACCATTTACGAGCAGTACTTC | CASSVGGETIYEQYF
- | - | TRBJ2-7 | TRBV5-8 | TGTGCCAGCAGCTTGGGCGGTTACGAGCAGTACTTC | CASSLGGYEQYF
- | - | TRBJ1-1 | TRBV6-1 | TGTGCCAGCAGTGAATGGAAAGGGGATGAAGCTTTCTTT | CASSEWKGDEAFF
- | - | TRBJ2-7 | TRBV13 | TGTGCCAGCCGGGGGGCGGGAGCGTCTCCCTCCTACGAGCAGTACTTC | CASRGAGASPSYEQYF
- | - | TRBJ2-7 | TRBV2 | TGTGCCAGCATCCGGGGCGAGTACGAGCAGTACTTC | CASIRGEYEQYF